Below, 16 T cell receptor beta chains from the same sample are listed, as sequenced in a study of T cell responses to AZD1222 COVID-19 vaccine. This table comes from immunoSEQ multiplex PCR, and its TCRdb copy is limited to in-frame clones, with some not included. The table records around 120,000 clones, roughly 90% of them present only once. Source: peripheral blood, taken on day 0 of AZD1222 vaccination. These TCRs come from an adult in good health.

The chain recombines TRBV2 with TRBJ2-5, with 11 nucleotides matching TRBD2. CDR3 length equals 16 residues. Germline V lookup: CDR1 SNHLY, CDR2 FYNNEI. V gave up 6 bases and J gave up 4 bases; unmatched junction bases: 10. CDR3 residues: CASRDSGGAGSETQYF. The CDR3 coding sequence is TGTGCCAGCAGGGATAGCGGGGGGGCAGGGTCAGAGACCCAGTACTTC. The full variable domain, its missing parts supplied by reference TRBV2 and TRBJ2-5, is EPEVTQTPSHQVTQMGQEVILRCVPISNHLYFYWYRQILGQKVEFLVSFYNNEISEKSEIFDDQFSVERPDGSNFTLKIRSTKLEDSAMYFCASRDSGGAGSETQYFGPGTRLLVL.

In its sample, this clone was seen once. The chain couples TRBV19 to TRBJ1-1; D perhaps matches TRBD1 (6 bases). V gave up 0 bases and J gave up 3 bases, with 17 bases separating them. From germline, CDR1 is LNHDA and CDR2 SQIVND (reference sequence). CDR3 size: 17 residues. The CDR3 sequence: CASSIDRSGQGYTEAFF. The CDR3 DNA is TGTGCCAGTAGTATAGATCGGAGTGGGCAGGGGTACACTGAAGCTTTCTTT.

The chain links TRBV4-2 to TRBJ2-7; 8 bases match TRBD2. With 4 bases clipped from V and 0 bases from J, the junction kept 11 bases outside the gene matches. Germline V CDR1 and CDR2: LGHNA, YNFKEQ. CDR3 length: 17 residues. This chain's CDR3 is CASSPGASGLSSYEQYF. The CDR3 DNA follows: TGTGCCAGCAGCCCCGGGGCTAGCGGGCTGAGCTCCTACGAGCAGTACTTC.

The CDR3 region has the DNA TGTGCCAGCAGAGTCGCGGTATATACTGAAGCTTTCTTT. This sequence encodes CASRVAVYTEAFF. The chain combines TRBV2 with TRBJ1-1; D is unclear. The CDR3 consists of 13 residues. Germline V CDR1 and CDR2: SNHLY, FYNNEI. The germline V and J ends were trimmed by 6 bases and 5 bases, with 13 bases remaining between them.

V is TRBV15 and J is TRBJ1-2; 9 nucleotides agree with TRBD1. This CDR3 comprises 14 residues. After removal of 5 bases from V and 3 bases from J, the junction contained 4 bases not matched to a gene. The germline V gene encodes CDR1 LNHNV and CDR2 YYDKDF (reference sequence). The CDR3 loop is CATSVDRGYYGYTF. DNA of the CDR3: TGTGCCACCAGCGTGGACAGGGGCTACTATGGCTACACCTTC. Using reference TRBV15 and TRBJ1-2 for the parts outside the CDR3, the full variable domain is DAMVIQNPRYQVTQFGKPVTLSCSQTLNHNVMYWYQQKSSQAPKLLFHYYDKDFNNEADTPDNFQSRRPNTSFCFLDIRSPGLGDTAMYLCATSVDRGYYGYTFGSGTRLTVV.

This chain uses TRBV10-3 with TRBJ1-1; D is ambiguous. There are 14 residues in the CDR3. Germline lookup yields CDR1 ENHRY and CDR2 SYGVKD. Between the trimmed V and J ends, which lost 2 bases and 1 base, there was a span of 8 bases. DNA for the CDR3: TGTGCCATCAGTGAGAAGGGAACGAACACTGAAGCTTTCTTT. This encodes CAISEKGTNTEAFF.

The genes are TRBV18 and TRBJ1-1, with TRBD1 as a possible D gene (6 bases). The germline V gene encodes CDR1 KGHSH and CDR2 LQKENI. The V and J ends lost 6 bases and 5 bases respectively, with 13 bases between them. The CDR3 is 13 amino acids. The CDR3 DNA follows: TGTGCCAGCTCCCAACAGGGTGGGACTGAAGCTTTCTTT. Encoded protein: CASSQQGGTEAFF. The whole variable domain, filled in from reference TRBV18 and TRBJ1-1, reads NAGVMQNPRHLVRRRGQEARLRCSPMKGHSHVYWYRQLPEEGLKFMVYLQKENIIDESGMPKERFSAEFPKEGPSILRIQQVVRGDSAAYFCASSQQGGTEAFFGQGTRLTVV.

The V gene is TRBV19, the J gene TRBJ1-3; unclear D gene. V lost 7 bases and J lost 3, with 19 bases in between. This CDR3 has 16 amino acids. CDR1 and CDR2 (germline): LNHDA, SQIVND (reference sequence). The CDR3 DNA sequence: TGTGCCAGTACCCCTTGGACGGATGATGTTGGAAACACCATATATTTT. Translated: CASTPWTDDVGNTIYF.

V usage is TRBV7-2 and J usage is TRBJ1-2; D possibly corresponds to TRBD1 (6 bases). The ends were cut back, 1 base at V and 4 bases at J, with 13 bases in the middle. Germline V gene sequence: CDR1 SGHTA, CDR2 FQGNSA. The CDR3 covers 15 residues. The CDR3 DNA follows: TGTGCCAGCAGCTTAGAGATTCGGGGGCCCTATGGCTACACCTTC. Its protein product is CASSLEIRGPYGYTF. The entire variable domain, with the rest obtained from reference TRBV7-2 and TRBJ1-2, is as follows: GAGVSQSPSNKVTEKGKDVELRCDPISGHTALYWYRQSLGQGLEFLIYFQGNSAPDKSGLPSDRFSAERTGGSVSTLTIQRTQQEDSAVYLCASSLEIRGPYGYTFGSGTRLTVV.

The chain couples TRBV14 to TRBJ1-5; TRBD1 might be the D (6 bases). CDR1 is SGHDN, CDR2 FVKESK, per germline. Trimming took 0 bases from V and 3 from J, leaving 15 bases between them. This CDR3 is 17 amino acids long. CDR3 sequence: CASSQELTGRSNQPQHF. In DNA form, the CDR3 reads TGTGCCAGCAGCCAAGAATTAACAGGGAGATCCAATCAGCCCCAGCATTTT.

This chain joins TRBV27 and TRBJ1-1, with 8 nucleotides matching TRBD1. Germline V gene data show CDR1 as MNHEY and CDR2 as SMNVEV (reference sequence). V dropped 6 bases and J dropped 0; count of bases not matched to a gene: 15. This CDR3 region has 18 residues. The DNA of the CDR3 is TGTGCCAGCAGGCCCGGACAGGGTGAGGGCCCCATGAACACTGAAGCTTTCTTT. This codes for CASRPGQGEGPMNTEAFF.

The V call is TRBV6-5, the J call TRBJ1-1; 9 positions agree with TRBD1. This CDR3 spans 15 amino acids. Unmatched junction bases numbered 9, after V lost 0 bases and J lost 10 bases. The germline V gene encodes CDR1 MNHEY and CDR2 SVGAGI. CDR3 residues: CASSYSGDRAVLAFF. CDR3 sequence (DNA): TGTGCCAGCAGTTACTCTGGGGACAGGGCGGTATTAGCTTTCTTT.

The rearrangement joins TRBV5-8 to TRBJ1-1; TRBD1 matches at 7 bases. The germline V gene encodes CDR1 SGHTS and CDR2 YDEGEE. V lost 4 bases to trimming and J lost 0 bases; unmatched junction nucleotides: 9. This CDR3 comprises 16 residues. CDR3 loop: CASSIRDSKMNTEAFF. DNA of the CDR3: TGTGCCAGCAGCATCCGGGACAGTAAGATGAACACTGAAGCTTTCTTT.

The chain employs TRBV28 and TRBJ1-5; D remains ambiguous. Trimming cost V 3 bases and J 2 bases, with 20 bases left between them. CDR3 length: 18 residues. In germline, CDR1 is MDHEN, CDR2 SYDVKM. CDR3 amino acids: CASSLVTSRAPGNQPQHF. Written as DNA, the CDR3 is TGTGCCAGCAGTTTGGTGACTTCTAGGGCTCCGGGCAATCAGCCCCAGCATTTT.

The chain uses TRBV7-9 and TRBJ1-4; 7 positions match TRBD1. Looked up from germline, CDR1 is SEHNR and CDR2 is FQNEAQ (reference sequence). CDR3 size: 15 residues. The V and J ends lost 1 base and 4 bases, in that order; junction bases with no gene match: 3. The CDR3 region has the DNA TGTGCCAGCAGCTTAGGGGACAGTAATAATGAAAAACTGTTTTTT. This translates into CASSLGDSNNEKLFF.

The chain recombines TRBV24-1 with TRBJ1-1, with D unclear. With 3 bases removed from V and 1 base from J, the gap between germline ends came to 5 bases. The CDR3 contains 13 residues. The germline V gene has CDR1 KGHDR and CDR2 SFDVKD. CDR3 nucleotide sequence: TGTGCCACCAGTGATCGACGGAACACTGAAGCTTTCTTT. Residues: CATSDRRNTEAFF.